Below, one T cell receptor beta chain is given with its context. Its target is unknown. The junction departs from the called germline gene at one end, perhaps through a read error. The entry originates in a study of blood T cells in healthy people across ages. A J-beta primer mix and a sample-barcoded 5' primer were used in a second PCR of roughly 6 to 11 cycles. A 12-random-nucleotide template-switch adaptor tagged each cDNA molecule. TCRdb fed the 5' RACE reads into MiXCR, producing one record per CDR3 protein. The table records fewer than 2,000,000 distinct CDR3 sequences, roughly two fifths of them present only once. Germline loops: CDR1 SEHNR, CDR2 FQNEAQ (reference sequence). The CDR3 covers 15 residues. Study results and caveats: Naive and antigen-experienced cells were not separated, limiting conclusive comparison.

The V gene is TRBV7-9, the J gene TRBJ2-7, with 7 bases identical to TRBD1. This TCR came from a human donor in good health. The material sequenced was blood. The CDR3 loop reads CAGSLVTGVVYEQYF. CDR3 coding DNA: TGTGCCGGCAGCTTAGTCACAGGGGTGGTCTACGAGCAGTACTTC.